The rows below give T cell receptor beta chains drawn from one sample of a study of T-cell memory formation after mild COVID-19. TCRdb reprocessed the 5' RACE reads with MiXCR, giving one entry per CDR3 protein. The sample contains 110,000 or so distinct CDR3 sequences, over 20% of which appear only once. The specimen was PBMCs or a T cell subset sorted from them (not recorded which). The receptors were gathered from a man younger than 35 who had mild COVID-19 (a few samples of this study predate the infection). Cell type and time point are not known. Each CDR3 is given with its conserved first and last residue. Each record gives: clone size, V gene, D gene, J gene, CDR3 length, CDR3 protein, CDR3 DNA. A D gene is named only where the DNA matches it firmly. Size values are once, few and many counts, or a class for expanded clones, and some rows have none.

NA,TRBV10-3,NA,TRBJ2-1,17,CAISAALRAASYNEQFF,TGTGCCATCAGTGCAGCACTTAGAGCGGCATCCTACAATGAGCAGTTCTTC
NA,TRBV12-3/TRBV12-4,NA,TRBJ1-2,17,CASSLGRASRTLYGYTF,TGTGCCAGCAGTTTAGGCAGGGCCTCACGTACCCTTTATGGCTACACCTTC
NA,TRBV6-2/TRBV6-3,TRBD1,TRBJ1-5,14,CASTPGQGYQPQHF,TGTGCCAGCACCCCGGGACAGGGATACCAGCCCCAGCATTTT
NA,TRBV20-1,NA,TRBJ1-1,13,CSAGFLGDTEAFF,TGCAGTGCTGGGTTCCTGGGGGACACTGAAGCTTTCTTT
NA,TRBV27,TRBD1,TRBJ1-4,14,CASSVGQAAEKLFF,TGTGCCAGCAGTGTGGGACAGGCCGCTGAAAAACTGTTTTTT
few,TRBV7-9,NA,TRBJ2-7,15,CASSLSTSQSYEQYF,TGTGCCAGCAGCTTATCCACTTCTCAGTCCTACGAGCAGTACTTC
NA,TRBV27,NA,TRBJ2-5,13,CASSVTGPETQYF,TGTGCCAGCAGTGTCACAGGGCCGGAGACCCAGTACTTC
NA,TRBV27,NA,TRBJ1-3,15,CASSLTASSGNTIYF,TGTGCCAGCAGTTTAACAGCCAGCTCTGGAAACACCATATATTTT
few,TRBV6-6,TRBD1,TRBJ1-1,15,CASVQGGIIGTEAFF,TGTGCCAGTGTGCAGGGGGGGATTATCGGGACTGAAGCTTTCTTT
NA,TRBV11-2,NA,TRBJ1-5,13,CASSLNTQRPQHF,TGTGCCAGCAGCTTAAACACGCAAAGACCCCAGCATTTT
once,TRBV15,NA,TRBJ2-6,15,CATSRGVLGANVLTF,TGTGCCACCAGCAGAGGGGTCCTCGGGGCCAACGTCCTGACTTTC
NA,TRBV4-2,TRBD1,TRBJ1-2,15,CASSQGRTGDYGYTF,TGTGCCAGCAGCCAAGGCCGAACAGGGGACTATGGCTACACCTTC
NA,TRBV7-8,NA,TRBJ2-3,15,CASSWGGASTDTQYF,TGTGCCAGCAGCTGGGGCGGGGCTAGCACAGATACGCAGTATTTT
NA,TRBV29-1,TRBD1,TRBJ1-2,13,CSVVTGVDYGYTF,TGCAGCGTCGTGACAGGGGTAGACTATGGCTACACCTTC
NA,TRBV5-6,NA,TRBJ1-1,13,CASSLDVNTEAFF,TGTGCCAGCAGCTTGGATGTGAACACTGAAGCTTTCTTT
NA,TRBV14,TRBD1,TRBJ2-5,16,CASSPTGARGQETQYF,TGTGCCAGCAGCCCGACAGGGGCGAGGGGCCAAGAGACCCAGTACTTC